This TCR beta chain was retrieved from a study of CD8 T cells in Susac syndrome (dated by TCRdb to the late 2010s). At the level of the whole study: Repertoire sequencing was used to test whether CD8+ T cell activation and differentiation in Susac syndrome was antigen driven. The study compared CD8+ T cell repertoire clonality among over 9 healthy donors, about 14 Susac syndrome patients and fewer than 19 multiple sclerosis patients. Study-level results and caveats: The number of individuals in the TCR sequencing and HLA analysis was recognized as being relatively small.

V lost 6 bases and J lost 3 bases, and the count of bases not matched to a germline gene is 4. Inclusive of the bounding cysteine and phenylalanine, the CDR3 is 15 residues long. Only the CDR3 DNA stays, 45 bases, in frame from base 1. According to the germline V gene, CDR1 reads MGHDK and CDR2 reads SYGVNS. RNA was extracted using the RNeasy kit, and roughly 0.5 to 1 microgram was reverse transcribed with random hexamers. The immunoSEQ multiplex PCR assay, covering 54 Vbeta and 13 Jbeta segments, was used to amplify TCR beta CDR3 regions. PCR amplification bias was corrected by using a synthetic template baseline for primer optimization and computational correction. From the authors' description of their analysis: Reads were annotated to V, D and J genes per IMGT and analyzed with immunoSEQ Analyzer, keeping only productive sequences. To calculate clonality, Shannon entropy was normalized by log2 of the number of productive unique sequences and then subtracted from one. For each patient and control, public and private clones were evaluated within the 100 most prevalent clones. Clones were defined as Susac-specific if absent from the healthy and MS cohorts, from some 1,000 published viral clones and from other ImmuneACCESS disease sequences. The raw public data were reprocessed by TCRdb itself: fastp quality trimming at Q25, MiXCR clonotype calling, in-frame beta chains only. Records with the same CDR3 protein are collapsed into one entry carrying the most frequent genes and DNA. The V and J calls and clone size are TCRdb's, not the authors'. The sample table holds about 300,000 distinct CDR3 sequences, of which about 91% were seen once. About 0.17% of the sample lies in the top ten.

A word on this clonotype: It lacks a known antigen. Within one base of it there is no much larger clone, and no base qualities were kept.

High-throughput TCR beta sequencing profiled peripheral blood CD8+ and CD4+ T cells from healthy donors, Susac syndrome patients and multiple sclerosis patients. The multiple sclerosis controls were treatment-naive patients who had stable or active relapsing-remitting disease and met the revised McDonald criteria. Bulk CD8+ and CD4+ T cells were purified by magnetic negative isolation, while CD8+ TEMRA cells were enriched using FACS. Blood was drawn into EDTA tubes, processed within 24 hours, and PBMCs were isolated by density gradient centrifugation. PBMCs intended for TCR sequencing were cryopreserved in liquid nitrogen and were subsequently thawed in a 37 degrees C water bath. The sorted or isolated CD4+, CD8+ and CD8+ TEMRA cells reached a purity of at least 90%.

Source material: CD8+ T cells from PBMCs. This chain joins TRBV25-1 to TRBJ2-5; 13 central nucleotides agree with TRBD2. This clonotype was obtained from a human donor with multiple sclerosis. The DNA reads TGTGCCAGCAGCCGGACTAGCGGGGGAGAAGAGACCCAGTACTTC. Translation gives CASSRTSGGEETQYF.